This T cell receptor (beta chain) comes out of a study of lymphopenia after photon versus proton radiotherapy. The study's findings and limits: Oligoclonal CD8+ Temra expansion after nadir drove photon patients' diversity drop. In patients who died, overall survival fell as post-nadir TCR diversity dropped more. Proton therapy kept repertoires fairly stable, unlike photons, which gained effector/memory cells.

The CDR3 spans 10 residues. V lost 5 bases and J lost 1, with 3 bases in between. Germline values: CDR1 DFQATT, CDR2 SNEGSKA (reference sequence). Measured with immunoSEQ multiplex PCR; TCRdb has only the in-frame clones, and not every one. The table shows 15,000 to 20,000 clones, with just under 85% occurring only once. Details on this clone: What it recognizes is unknown.

Sequenced here: peripheral blood, sampled from a patient treated with photon-based radiotherapy. J is TRBJ2-7 and V is TRBV20-1, with unresolved D. The clonotype comes from a woman between 45 and 65 years old with pancreatic cancer. CDR3 in amino acids: CSAGSYEQYF. As DNA, the CDR3 is TGCAGTGCTGGGTCCTACGAGCAGTACTTC.